The entry below describes one T cell receptor beta chain. This clonotype was observed a handful of times. No antigen is known for it. No much larger clone exists at a distance of one base, and base qualities are not known. TCRdb shows the sequencer as Illumina NovaSeq 6000. Using 5'RACE with constant-segment primers, TCRalpha and TCRbeta cDNA libraries were constructed, with sample barcodes and unique molecular identifiers added in the process. Trizol reagent was used to extract RNA from every sample. Library amplification was performed in two PCR steps, and a second sample barcode and Illumina TruSeq adapters were introduced in the second step. The libraries were sequenced on an Illumina NovaSeq using 2 x 150 bp paired-end reads. As for the original processing: With migec v1.2.7, reads were demultiplexed and then collapsed into UMI-guided consensus sequences. Using mixcr v2.1.11, the UMI consensuses were aligned to TRA and TRB V and J templates and assembled into clonotypes. Clonotypes were classified as expanded or contracted when called significant by both edgeR and NoisET, with noise models trained on biological replicates. edgeR calls used a false discovery rate-adjusted p below 0.01 and a log2 fold-change threshold of 1. As an exploratory analysis of dynamics, max-normalized trajectories of the 1000 most abundant clonotypes were examined with PCA combined with hierarchical clustering. The CD4 or CD8 phenotype of responding clones was assigned using the separately sequenced CD4+ and CD8+ repertoires. TCRdb's own reprocessing of the public reads used fastp at Q25 and MiXCR and kept productive beta chains. Rows with a matching CDR3 protein are joined into one entry that keeps the most common DNA and genes. TCRdb assigned the V and J calls; the authors' analysis was not used. The sample records hundreds of thousands of distinct CDR3 sequences, 28% of which are singletons. About 13% of the sample is in the top ten clones.

Ficoll-Paque density gradient centrifugation was the method used to isolate PBMCs. The sample originates from a study of T-cell memory formation after mild COVID-19 (dated by TCRdb to about 2021). Background for the entire study: TCR sequence clusters from the two donors were largely donor specific. In a couple of donors, T-cell clones that expanded and contracted after mild COVID-19 were tracked by sequencing TCRalpha and TCRbeta repertoires over time. Two young, previously healthy adult volunteers made up the cohort, one male and one female. Overall results and qualifications from the work: From day 15 to 85, contracting clones showed balanced CD4/CD8 phenotypes, whereas a second wave of clones that expanded from day 15 to 37 leaned towards CD4+. Some responding clones were found in pre-infection memory, which suggests that pre-existing cross-reactive memory T cells took part in the SARS-CoV-2 response. Contracting CD4+ clones were found mainly in CM and EM memory subsets, while CD8+ clones were enriched in EMRA. Whether the second-wave clones peaking on day 37 were SARS-CoV-2 specific was not confirmed. Only two mild cases were covered by the study, and larger cohorts that include severe cases with pre-infection samples were considered necessary.

V drops 6 bases and J drops 3 bases, leaving 23 bases in between. The CDR3, cysteine through phenylalanine, is 16 amino acids long. The DNA shown is the 48-base CDR3, in frame from base 1. The CDR1 and CDR2 encoded by the germline V gene are SQVTM and ANQGSEA. This TCR was recovered from an adult woman who had mild COVID-19 (a few samples of this study predate the infection). The sample titles of this study are shuffled in the database, so cell type and time point are left out; the donor was told from shared clones. The specimen was PBMCs or a T cell subset sorted from them (not recorded which). The rearranged segments are TRBV29-1 and TRBJ1-2; no D segment can be confidently identified. The DNA sequence reads TGCAGCGTCCTTTCATGGGCCATAACGGGAGACTATGGCTACACCTTC. Its coded protein is CSVLSWAITGDYGYTF.